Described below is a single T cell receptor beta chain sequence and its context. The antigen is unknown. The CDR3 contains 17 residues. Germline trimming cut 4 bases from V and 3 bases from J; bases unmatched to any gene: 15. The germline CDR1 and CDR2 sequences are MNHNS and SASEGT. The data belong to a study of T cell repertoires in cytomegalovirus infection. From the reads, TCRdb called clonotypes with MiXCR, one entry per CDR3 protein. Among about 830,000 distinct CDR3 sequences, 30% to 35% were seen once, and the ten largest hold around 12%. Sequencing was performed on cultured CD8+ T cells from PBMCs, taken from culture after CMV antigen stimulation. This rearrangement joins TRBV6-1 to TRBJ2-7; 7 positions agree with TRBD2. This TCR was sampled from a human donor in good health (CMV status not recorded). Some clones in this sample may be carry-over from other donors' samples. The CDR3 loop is CASSGGGFEPLYYEQYF. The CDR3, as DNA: TGTGCCAGCAGTGGGGGGGGTTTCGAGCCCCTTTACTACGAGCAGTACTTC.